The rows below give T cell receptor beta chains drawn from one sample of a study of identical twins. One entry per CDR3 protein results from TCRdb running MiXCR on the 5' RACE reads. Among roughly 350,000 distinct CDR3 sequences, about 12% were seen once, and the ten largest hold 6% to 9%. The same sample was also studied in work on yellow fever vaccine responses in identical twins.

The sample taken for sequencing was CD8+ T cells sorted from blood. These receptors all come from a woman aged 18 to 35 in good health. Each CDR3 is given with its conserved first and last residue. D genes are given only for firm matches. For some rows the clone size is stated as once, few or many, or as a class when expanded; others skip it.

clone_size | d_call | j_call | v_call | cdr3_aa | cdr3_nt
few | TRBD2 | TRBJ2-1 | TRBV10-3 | CAISSGAEQFF | TGTGCCATCAGCAGCGGGGCTGAGCAGTTCTTC
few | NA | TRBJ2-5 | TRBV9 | CASSAGTGEVDQYF | TGTGCCAGCAGCGCCGGGACGGGGGAGGTGGACCAGTACTTC
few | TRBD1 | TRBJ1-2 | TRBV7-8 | CASSPGQELYGYTF | TGTGCCAGCAGCCCAGGACAGGAACTCTATGGCTACACCTTC
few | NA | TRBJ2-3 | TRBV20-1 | CSARDLRGGEADTQYF | TGCAGTGCTAGAGATCTTCGTGGGGGTGAGGCAGATACGCAGTATTTT
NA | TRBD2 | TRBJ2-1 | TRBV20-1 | CSARDIAGGAYNEQFF | TGCAGTGCTAGAGATATAGCGGGAGGCGCCTACAATGAGCAGTTCTTC
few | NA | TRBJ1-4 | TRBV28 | CASSPPEGNRMFREKLFF | TGTGCCAGCAGTCCCCCAGAGGGGAACAGGATGTTTCGTGAAAAACTGTTTTTT
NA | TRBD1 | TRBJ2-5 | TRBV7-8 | CASRPKRQGQETQYF | TGTGCCAGCAGACCAAAACGACAGGGACAAGAGACCCAGTACTTC
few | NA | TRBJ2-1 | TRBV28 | CASSLTHTLNNEQFF | TGTGCCAGCAGCCTAACACACACTCTGAATAATGAGCAGTTCTTC
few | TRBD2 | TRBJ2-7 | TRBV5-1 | CASSFSASGRSFYEQYF | TGCGCCAGCAGCTTCTCGGCTAGCGGGAGAAGTTTCTACGAGCAGTACTTC
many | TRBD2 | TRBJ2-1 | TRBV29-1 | CSVKREGQGNEQFF | TGCAGCGTCAAGCGGGAGGGCCAAGGCAATGAGCAGTTCTTC
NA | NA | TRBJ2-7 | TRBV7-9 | CATRNEDYEQYF | TGTGCTACCAGGAATGAGGACTACGAGCAGTACTTC
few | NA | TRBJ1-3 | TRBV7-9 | CASSLIEDTIYF | TGTGCCAGCAGCTTAATCGAAGACACCATATATTTT
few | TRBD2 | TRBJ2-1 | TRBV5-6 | CASSLIWTSGLSYNEQFF | TGTGCCAGCAGCTTGATATGGACTAGCGGGCTTTCCTACAATGAGCAGTTCTTC
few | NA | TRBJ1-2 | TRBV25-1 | CASSEYVGTYGYTF | TGTGCCAGCAGTGAATATGTGGGAACCTATGGCTACACCTTC
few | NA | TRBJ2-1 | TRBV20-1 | CSARDLGQHEQFF | TGCAGTGCTAGAGATCTAGGACAGCATGAGCAGTTCTTC
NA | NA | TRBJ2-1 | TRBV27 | CASARGSYNEQFF | TGTGCCAGCGCTAGGGGCTCCTACAATGAGCAGTTCTTC
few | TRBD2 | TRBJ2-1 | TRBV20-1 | CSARDPRLADNEQFF | TGCAGTGCTAGAGATCCCAGACTAGCGGACAATGAGCAGTTCTTC
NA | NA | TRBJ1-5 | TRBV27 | CASSLSGPHQPQHF | TGTGCCAGCAGTTTATCGGGGCCCCATCAGCCCCAGCATTTT
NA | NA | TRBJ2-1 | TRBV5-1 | CASSKGESSYNEQFF | TGCGCCAGCAGCAAGGGGGAGAGCTCCTACAATGAGCAGTTCTTC
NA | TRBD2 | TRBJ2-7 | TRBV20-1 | CSASGSGSIYEQYF | TGCAGTGCTAGTGGTAGCGGGAGTATCTACGAGCAGTACTTC
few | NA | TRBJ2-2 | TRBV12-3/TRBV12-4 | CASSLVRNTGELFF | TGTGCCAGCAGTTTGGTTCGGAACACCGGGGAGCTGTTTTTT
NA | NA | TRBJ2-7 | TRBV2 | CASKAGPKQDYEQYF | TGTGCCAGCAAGGCCGGCCCCAAACAGGACTACGAGCAGTACTTC
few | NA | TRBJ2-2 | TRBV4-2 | CASSQARWTGELFF | TGTGCCAGCAGCCAGGCCAGGTGGACCGGGGAGCTGTTTTTT
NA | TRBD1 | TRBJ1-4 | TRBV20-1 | CSARDIGQGNEKLFF | TGCAGTGCTAGAGATATAGGACAGGGGAATGAAAAACTGTTTTTT
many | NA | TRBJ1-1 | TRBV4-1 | CASSPHVSTEAFF | TGCGCCAGCAGCCCCCACGTATCCACTGAAGCTTTCTTT
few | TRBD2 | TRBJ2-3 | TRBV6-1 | CASIKRGLDTQYF | TGTGCCAGCATTAAGCGGGGGTTAGATACGCAGTATTTT
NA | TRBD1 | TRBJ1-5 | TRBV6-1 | CASSPQGAGNQPQHF | TGTGCCAGCAGCCCCCAGGGGGCCGGCAATCAGCCCCAGCATTTT
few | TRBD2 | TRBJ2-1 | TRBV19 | CASSILAGEYNEQFF | TGTGCCAGTAGTATACTAGCGGGGGAGTACAATGAGCAGTTCTTC
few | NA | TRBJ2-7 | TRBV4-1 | CASSHAGLYEQYF | TGCGCCAGCAGCCATGCAGGGTTATACGAGCAGTACTTC
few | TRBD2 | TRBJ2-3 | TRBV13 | CASSSLGLAGSDTQYF | TGTGCCAGCAGCTCCCTCGGGTTAGCGGGATCAGATACGCAGTATTTT
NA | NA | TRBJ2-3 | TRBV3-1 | CASSRRLGGPSTDTQYF | TGTGCCAGCAGCCGACGTTTGGGGGGGCCCAGCACAGATACGCAGTATTTT
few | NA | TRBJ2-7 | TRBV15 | CATSSPDSPSYEQYF | TGTGCCACCAGCTCACCGGACAGTCCCAGCTACGAGCAGTACTTC
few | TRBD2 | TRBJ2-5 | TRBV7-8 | CASSENTGTTQETQYF | TGTGCCAGCAGCGAGAACACCGGGACTACGCAAGAGACCCAGTACTTC
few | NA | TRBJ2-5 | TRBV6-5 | CASSYYRENQETQYF | TGTGCCAGCAGTTATTACCGGGAGAATCAAGAGACCCAGTACTTC
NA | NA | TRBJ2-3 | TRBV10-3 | CAISEIVTDTQYF | TGTGCCATCAGTGAAATAGTCACAGATACGCAGTATTTT